A selection of T cell receptor beta chains follows, all from one sample in a study of T cell responses to AZD1222 COVID-19 vaccine. Generated by immunoSEQ multiplex PCR, the TCRdb table keeps only in-frame clones and is missing some. This table has around 100,000 clones, roughly 89% appearing once. The sequences come from peripheral blood, collected on day 0 of AZD1222 vaccination. All receptors come from an adult in good health. The CDR3 runs from the conserved cysteine through the conserved F or W. The D gene is left open where the match is weak. Clone size appears in some rows only: once, few, many, or a class for an expanded clone.

J gene: TRBJ1-2
CDR3 length: 12
D gene: -
V gene: TRBV18
clone size: -
CDR3 protein: CASSPGPDGYTF
CDR3 DNA: TGTGCCAGCTCACCAGGGCCGGATGGCTACACCTTC

J gene: TRBJ2-3
CDR3 length: 14
D gene: -
V gene: TRBV7-8
clone size: -
CDR3 protein: CASSSPSSTDTQYF
CDR3 DNA: TGTGCCAGCAGCTCACCTTCTAGCACAGATACGCAGTATTTT

J gene: TRBJ2-7
CDR3 length: 14
D gene: TRBD1
V gene: TRBV28
clone size: -
CDR3 protein: CASSPTGRRGEQYF
CDR3 DNA: TGTGCCAGCAGTCCGACAGGGCGAAGGGGCGAGCAGTACTTC

J gene: TRBJ1-1
CDR3 length: 15
D gene: TRBD1
V gene: TRBV28
clone size: -
CDR3 protein: CASSLPGQGILVAFF
CDR3 DNA: TGTGCCAGCAGTTTGCCGGGACAGGGGATCCTTGTAGCTTTCTTT

J gene: TRBJ2-1
CDR3 length: 16
D gene: TRBD2
V gene: TRBV27
clone size: -
CDR3 protein: CASIVSSGSGLGEQFF
CDR3 DNA: TGTGCCAGCATCGTCTCGAGCGGGAGTGGCCTGGGGGAGCAGTTCTTC

J gene: TRBJ1-2
CDR3 length: 16
D gene: TRBD1
V gene: TRBV4-2
clone size: -
CDR3 protein: CASSPSQGGTNYGYTF
CDR3 DNA: TGTGCCAGCAGCCCTAGCCAGGGGGGAACTAACTATGGCTACACCTTC

J gene: TRBJ2-7
CDR3 length: 13
D gene: -
V gene: TRBV18
clone size: few
CDR3 protein: CASSPPGPYEQYF
CDR3 DNA: TGTGCCAGCTCACCACCGGGCCCCTACGAGCAGTACTTC

J gene: TRBJ2-7
CDR3 length: 13
D gene: -
V gene: TRBV7-2
clone size: -
CDR3 protein: CASSLSSTYEQYF
CDR3 DNA: TGTGCCAGCAGCTTGTCCAGCACCTACGAGCAGTACTTC

J gene: TRBJ1-2
CDR3 length: 11
D gene: -
V gene: TRBV6-5
clone size: -
CDR3 protein: CASSYRGGYTF
CDR3 DNA: TGTGCCAGCAGTTACAGGGGCGGCTACACCTTC

J gene: TRBJ1-2
CDR3 length: 14
D gene: -
V gene: TRBV28
clone size: -
CDR3 protein: CASALDERGSGYTF
CDR3 DNA: TGTGCCAGCGCTCTCGACGAAAGGGGAAGCGGCTACACCTTC

J gene: TRBJ2-5
CDR3 length: 14
D gene: -
V gene: TRBV11-2
clone size: -
CDR3 protein: CASTPGMFEETQYF
CDR3 DNA: TGTGCCAGCACCCCCGGCATGTTCGAGGAGACCCAGTACTTC

J gene: TRBJ2-1
CDR3 length: 15
D gene: -
V gene: TRBV14
clone size: -
CDR3 protein: CASSVAGTVRNEQFF
CDR3 DNA: TGTGCCAGCAGCGTCGCCGGGACTGTTAGGAATGAGCAGTTCTTC

J gene: TRBJ2-2
CDR3 length: 15
D gene: TRBD2
V gene: TRBV2
clone size: -
CDR3 protein: CASSYSGVNTGELFF
CDR3 DNA: TGTGCCAGCAGCTATAGCGGGGTCAACACCGGGGAGCTGTTTTTT

J gene: TRBJ1-2
CDR3 length: 15
D gene: -
V gene: TRBV5-4
clone size: -
CDR3 protein: CASSSWGSGIYGYTF
CDR3 DNA: TGTGCCAGCAGCTCCTGGGGGAGCGGTATCTATGGCTACACCTTC

J gene: TRBJ1-5
CDR3 length: 15
D gene: TRBD1
V gene: TRBV28
clone size: -
CDR3 protein: CASSFRDSSNQPQHF
CDR3 DNA: TGTGCCAGCAGTTTTAGGGACAGTAGCAATCAGCCCCAGCATTTT

J gene: TRBJ2-7
CDR3 length: 16
D gene: TRBD2
V gene: TRBV4-2
clone size: -
CDR3 protein: CASSQDSAGGLYEQYF
CDR3 DNA: TGTGCCAGCAGCCAAGATTCAGCGGGAGGGTTGTACGAGCAGTACTTC

J gene: TRBJ2-4
CDR3 length: 14
D gene: TRBD1
V gene: TRBV28
clone size: -
CDR3 protein: CASASGQSKNIQYF
CDR3 DNA: TGTGCCAGCGCGTCGGGACAGAGCAAAAACATTCAGTACTTC

J gene: TRBJ1-6
CDR3 length: 15
D gene: -
V gene: TRBV6-5
clone size: -
CDR3 protein: CASSTAGPGNSPLHF
CDR3 DNA: TGTGCCAGCAGTACGGCGGGACCCGGTAATTCACCCCTCCACTTT

J gene: TRBJ2-2
CDR3 length: 17
D gene: TRBD2
V gene: TRBV19
clone size: once
CDR3 protein: CATPGASGDLNTGELFF
CDR3 DNA: TGTGCCACCCCCGGGGCGAGCGGGGATCTGAACACCGGGGAGCTGTTTTTT

J gene: TRBJ2-2
CDR3 length: 13
D gene: -
V gene: TRBV12-3/TRBV12-4
clone size: -
CDR3 protein: CASRPLGTGELFF
CDR3 DNA: TGTGCCAGCAGACCCCTTGGCACCGGGGAGCTGTTTTTT

J gene: TRBJ2-7
CDR3 length: 14
D gene: -
V gene: TRBV5-1
clone size: -
CDR3 protein: CASSLVGASYEQYF
CDR3 DNA: TGCGCCAGCAGCTTGGTAGGGGCCTCCTACGAGCAGTACTTC

J gene: TRBJ1-2
CDR3 length: 12
D gene: -
V gene: TRBV28
clone size: -
CDR3 protein: CASSLLGRGYTF
CDR3 DNA: TGTGCCAGCAGTTTATTGGGCCGAGGCTACACCTTC

J gene: TRBJ2-1
CDR3 length: 15
D gene: TRBD1
V gene: TRBV19
clone size: once
CDR3 protein: CASSMDRGSYNEQFF
CDR3 DNA: TGTGCCAGTAGTATGGACAGGGGCTCCTACAATGAGCAGTTCTTC

J gene: TRBJ2-3
CDR3 length: 15
D gene: TRBD2
V gene: TRBV28
clone size: -
CDR3 protein: CASSLGLVRTDTQYF
CDR3 DNA: TGTGCCAGCAGTTTAGGACTAGTTCGGACAGATACGCAGTATTTT

J gene: TRBJ1-1
CDR3 length: 14
D gene: -
V gene: TRBV6-1
clone size: once
CDR3 protein: CASSEGADLRKAFF
CDR3 DNA: TGTGCCAGCAGTGAAGGGGCAGACTTACGTAAAGCTTTCTTT

J gene: TRBJ1-5
CDR3 length: 17
D gene: TRBD1
V gene: TRBV30
clone size: -
CDR3 protein: CAWSGGRGMSGNQPQHF
CDR3 DNA: TGTGCCTGGAGTGGGGGCAGGGGGATGTCTGGCAATCAGCCCCAGCATTTT

J gene: TRBJ2-3
CDR3 length: 12
D gene: -
V gene: TRBV2
clone size: -
CDR3 protein: CASIISEGTQYF
CDR3 DNA: TGTGCCAGCATCATTAGCGAGGGAACGCAGTATTTT

J gene: TRBJ1-2
CDR3 length: 13
D gene: -
V gene: TRBV19
clone size: -
CDR3 protein: CASSILTAPGYTF
CDR3 DNA: TGTGCCAGTAGTATATTAACAGCTCCTGGCTACACCTTC

J gene: TRBJ2-2
CDR3 length: 11
D gene: -
V gene: TRBV30
clone size: few
CDR3 protein: CAWSVGQGRFF
CDR3 DNA: TGTGCCTGGAGTGTTGGCCAGGGAAGGTTTTTT

J gene: TRBJ1-1
CDR3 length: 13
D gene: -
V gene: TRBV7-2
clone size: -
CDR3 protein: CASSPFRGTEAFF
CDR3 DNA: TGTGCCAGCAGCCCCTTCAGGGGTACTGAAGCTTTCTTT

J gene: TRBJ2-3
CDR3 length: 14
D gene: -
V gene: TRBV4-1
clone size: -
CDR3 protein: CASSLGGSSDTQYF
CDR3 DNA: TGCGCCAGCAGCCTGGGTGGGAGTTCAGATACGCAGTATTTT

J gene: TRBJ1-2
CDR3 length: 15
D gene: -
V gene: TRBV7-9
clone size: once
CDR3 protein: CASTPAIPEYHGYTF
CDR3 DNA: TGTGCCAGCACCCCCGCAATTCCGGAGTACCATGGCTACACCTTC

J gene: TRBJ2-7
CDR3 length: 13
D gene: -
V gene: TRBV28
clone size: -
CDR3 protein: CASSLTGTYEQYF
CDR3 DNA: TGTGCCAGCAGTTTAACAGGGACCTACGAGCAGTACTTC

J gene: TRBJ2-3
CDR3 length: 15
D gene: TRBD2
V gene: TRBV5-1
clone size: -
CDR3 protein: CASSSSGSGTDTQYF
CDR3 DNA: TGCGCCAGCAGCTCTAGCGGGAGTGGAACAGATACGCAGTATTTT

J gene: TRBJ2-1
CDR3 length: 13
D gene: -
V gene: TRBV6-4
clone size: medium-sized
CDR3 protein: CASSGDTYNEQFF
CDR3 DNA: TGTGCCAGCAGTGGGGACACCTACAATGAGCAGTTCTTC

J gene: TRBJ1-6
CDR3 length: 15
D gene: -
V gene: TRBV7-8
clone size: -
CDR3 protein: CASTLGRGGNSPLHF
CDR3 DNA: TGTGCCAGCACCCTGGGCCGGGGGGGTAATTCACCCCTCCACTTT

J gene: TRBJ2-1
CDR3 length: 15
D gene: TRBD2
V gene: TRBV5-1
clone size: -
CDR3 protein: CASSRAGNSYNEQFF
CDR3 DNA: TGCGCCAGCAGCAGAGCGGGAAACTCCTACAATGAGCAGTTCTTC

J gene: TRBJ1-4
CDR3 length: 14
D gene: -
V gene: TRBV2
clone size: -
CDR3 protein: CASSSMGYDEKLFF
CDR3 DNA: TGTGCCAGCAGCTCTATGGGGTACGATGAAAAACTGTTTTTT

J gene: TRBJ2-7
CDR3 length: 14
D gene: TRBD1
V gene: TRBV5-4
clone size: -
CDR3 protein: CASSRQGAAYEQYF
CDR3 DNA: TGTGCCAGCAGTCGACAGGGCGCGGCCTACGAGCAGTACTTC

J gene: TRBJ2-1
CDR3 length: 14
D gene: TRBD2
V gene: TRBV5-5
clone size: few
CDR3 protein: CASSYTGGFPEQFF
CDR3 DNA: TGTGCCAGCAGCTATACGGGAGGCTTTCCTGAGCAGTTCTTC

J gene: TRBJ1-1
CDR3 length: 14
D gene: TRBD1
V gene: TRBV25-1
clone size: few
CDR3 protein: CASSEGRRQGKAFF
CDR3 DNA: TGTGCCAGCAGTGAAGGAAGGAGACAGGGGAAAGCTTTCTTT

J gene: TRBJ2-7
CDR3 length: 13
D gene: -
V gene: TRBV28
clone size: once
CDR3 protein: CASRSTGRYEQYF
CDR3 DNA: TGTGCCAGCAGGTCGACAGGTCGCTACGAGCAGTACTTC

J gene: TRBJ2-2
CDR3 length: 15
D gene: -
V gene: TRBV7-9
clone size: -
CDR3 protein: CASSQRGSSTGELFF
CDR3 DNA: TGTGCCAGCAGCCAACGGGGGAGTAGCACCGGGGAGCTGTTTTTT

J gene: TRBJ2-7
CDR3 length: 14
D gene: TRBD2
V gene: TRBV7-9
clone size: -
CDR3 protein: CASSLRREGYEQYF
CDR3 DNA: TGTGCCAGCAGCTTACGGCGGGAGGGCTACGAGCAGTACTTC

J gene: TRBJ2-3
CDR3 length: 13
D gene: -
V gene: TRBV10-3
clone size: once
CDR3 protein: CAIKYGSTDTQYF
CDR3 DNA: TGTGCCATCAAGTACGGTAGCACAGATACGCAGTATTTT

J gene: TRBJ2-1
CDR3 length: 17
D gene: -
V gene: TRBV24-1
clone size: -
CDR3 protein: CATSVHPPEKGHNEQFF
CDR3 DNA: TGTGCCACCAGTGTGCACCCTCCGGAGAAGGGCCACAATGAGCAGTTCTTC

J gene: TRBJ2-7
CDR3 length: 13
D gene: -
V gene: TRBV5-1
clone size: -
CDR3 protein: CASSPGSAYEQYF
CDR3 DNA: TGCGCCAGCAGCCCCGGGAGTGCCTACGAGCAGTACTTC

J gene: TRBJ1-4
CDR3 length: 14
D gene: TRBD1
V gene: TRBV3-1/TRBV3-2
clone size: -
CDR3 protein: CASSPWDRDEKLFF
CDR3 DNA: TGTGCCAGCAGCCCTTGGGACAGGGATGAAAAACTGTTTTTT

J gene: TRBJ1-2
CDR3 length: 13
D gene: -
V gene: TRBV4-2
clone size: -
CDR3 protein: CASSQETGRQYTF
CDR3 DNA: TGTGCCAGCAGCCAAGAGACGGGACGCCAATACACCTTC

J gene: TRBJ2-5
CDR3 length: 15
D gene: TRBD2
V gene: TRBV7-9
clone size: -
CDR3 protein: CASSSPGLAEETQYF
CDR3 DNA: TGTGCCAGCAGCTCACCGGGACTAGCGGAAGAGACCCAGTACTTC

J gene: TRBJ1-2
CDR3 length: 13
D gene: TRBD1
V gene: TRBV19
clone size: -
CDR3 protein: CASSRQGNYGYTF
CDR3 DNA: TGTGCCAGTAGTAGACAGGGGAACTATGGCTACACCTTC

J gene: TRBJ1-1
CDR3 length: 17
D gene: -
V gene: TRBV21-1
clone size: -
CDR3 protein: CASSKRGLKDGGTEAFF
CDR3 DNA: TGTGCCAGCAGCAAACGCGGACTAAAGGACGGGGGCACTGAAGCTTTCTTT

J gene: TRBJ1-3
CDR3 length: 17
D gene: -
V gene: TRBV7-9
clone size: -
CDR3 protein: CASSRTIRGPSRNTIYF
CDR3 DNA: TGTGCCAGCAGCCGGACGATTCGAGGGCCCTCGAGGAACACCATATATTTT